A single T cell receptor (beta chain) is shown here with its context. Its antigen is undetermined. This sample was included in a study of T cell responses to AZD1222 COVID-19 vaccine. Study outcomes and limitations: Females made up more of the donors, who were largely white British, and clonal diversity may have come out too low.

Here immunoSEQ multiplex PCR was the method, and the copy in TCRdb shows in-frame clones only, minus some. The table records about 110,000 clones, around 92% of them present only once. Trimming pared 6 bases from V and 6 bases from J, leaving 14 bases between. CDR1 is MDHEN and CDR2 is SYDVKM in the germline V gene. The CDR3 spans 13 residues. The input for sequencing was peripheral blood, taken 28 days after the second AZD1222 dose. The chain carries TRBV28 and TRBJ1-1, with unresolved D. The receptor comes from an adult who received the AZD1222 COVID-19 vaccine. CDR3 sequence: CASRPQDRSEAFF. The CDR3 DNA is TGTGCCAGCAGACCGCAGGACCGCTCTGAAGCTTTCTTT.